A single sample gave rise to the 15 T cell receptor beta chains below, sequenced in a study of early T cells in non-severe SARS-CoV-2 infection. Each CDR3 protein gets one entry after TCRdb re-called the 5' RACE reads with MiXCR. This table has 25,000 to 40,000 distinct CDR3 sequences, approximately 5% appearing once. Sample: whole blood. The receptors were sampled from an adult who was a healthcare worker with PCR-confirmed SARS-CoV-2 infection or an uninfected control (not recorded which).

This clonotype was counted ten times or more. V and J are TRBV18 and TRBJ1-1; D unclear. Germline lookup yields CDR1 KGHSH and CDR2 LQKENI. The CDR3 contains 12 residues. V dropped 2 bases and J dropped 11 bases, with 12 bases sitting between them. CDR3 region: CASSPVRGYAFF. The CDR3 region has the DNA TGTGCCAGCTCACCAGTACGAGGATACGCTTTCTTT.

This clonotype turned up a few times. V is TRBV7-9 and J is TRBJ1-1; TRBD1 matches at 7 bases. Germline V gene lookup returns CDR1 SEHNR and CDR2 FQNEAQ (reference sequence). This CDR3 contains 14 residues. V gave up 5 bases and J gave up 1 base; unmatched junction bases: 4. CDR3 amino acids: CASSAGQSNTEAFF. The CDR3 DNA is TGTGCCAGCAGCGCGGGACAGTCGAACACTGAAGCTTTCTTT. Full variable domain (outside the CDR3, taken from reference TRBV7-9 and TRBJ1-1): DTGVSQNPRHKITKRGQNVTFRCDPISEHNRLYWYRQTLGQGPEFLTYFQNEAQLEKSRLLSDRFSAERPKGSFSTLEIQRTEQGDSAMYLCASSAGQSNTEAFFGQGTRLTVV.

Many counts were recorded for this clonotype. The chain combines TRBV5-4 with TRBJ1-1; D is possibly TRBD1 (6 bases). This CDR3 comprises 15 residues. The V end was cut by 5 bases, the J end by 0 bases, with 14 bases between. Germline values: CDR1 SGHNT, CDR2 YYREEE (reference sequence). The CDR3 here is CASRTGMGMNTEAFF. DNA of the CDR3: TGTGCCAGCAGAACAGGGATGGGGATGAACACTGAAGCTTTCTTT.

A remark on this clonotype: One end of the junction fails to match germline, which may point to a read error. This chain uses TRBV4-2 with TRBJ2-6; 7 nucleotides agree with TRBD1. The CDR3 is made up of 17 amino acids. Germline V gene data show CDR1 as LGHNA and CDR2 as YNFKEQ. CDR3 bases: TGTGCCAGCAGCCTGGGACAGAGGGCCTCTGGGGCCAACGTCCTGGCTTTC. It codes for CASSLGQRASGANVLAF.

This clonotype was seen a handful of times. This chain links TRBV29-1 with TRBJ2-7; unclear D gene. The CDR3 totals 12 residues. The V and J ends lost 4 bases and 3 bases respectively, with 10 bases between them. Looked up from germline, CDR1 is SQVTM and CDR2 is ANQGSEA. The CDR3 is CSVGNAVYEQYF. In DNA form, the CDR3 reads TGCAGCGTTGGAAACGCAGTCTACGAGCAGTACTTC.

About this clonotype itself: At one boundary the junction diverges from the germline segment, which might be a read error. The rearrangement uses TRBV10-3 and TRBJ1-3; D not certain. This CDR3 comprises 17 residues. CDR1 and CDR2 (germline): ENHRY, SYGVKD. The CDR3 bases are TGTGCCATCGGTGACTACGATAGAATTAGCTCTGGAAACACCATATATTTT. It translates to CAIGDYDRISSGNTIYF.

There are many counts of this clonotype. The rearrangement joins TRBV7-9 to TRBJ2-5, with 11 bases identical to TRBD1. V shed 5 bases and J 5 bases; nucleotides not matched to a gene: 10. Germline V lookup: CDR1 SEHNR, CDR2 FQNEAQ (reference sequence). This CDR3 spans 16 amino acids. CDR3 sequence: CASSAGQGVFGETQYF. The DNA of the CDR3 is TGTGCCAGCAGCGCGGGACAGGGGGTTTTTGGGGAGACCCAGTACTTC.

Ten or more counts support this clonotype. J is TRBJ2-1 and V is TRBV7-2; a possible D gene is TRBD2 (6 bases). The CDR3 is 16 residues long. Trimming took 0 bases from V and 7 from J, leaving 16 bases between them. Germline V lookup: CDR1 SGHTA, CDR2 FQGNSA. The CDR3 loop is CASSLAGTYYQNEQFF. In nucleotides, the CDR3 is TGTGCCAGCAGCTTAGCCGGGACTTACTATCAGAATGAGCAGTTCTTC.

Only a few counts were recorded for this clonotype. The V and J genes are TRBV19 and TRBJ1-1; 7 positions match TRBD1. CDR3 length equals 14 residues. Germline V lookup: CDR1 LNHDA, CDR2 SQIVND (reference sequence). The J segment lost 5 bases and the V segment lost 7 bases, leaving 10 bases of the junction unmatched. The CDR3 reads CASTPKGAGTEAFF. CDR3 DNA sequence: TGTGCCAGTACCCCAAAGGGGGCTGGTACTGAAGCTTTCTTT.

The rearrangement uses TRBV11-2 and TRBJ2-1; D gene uncertain. This CDR3 has 13 amino acids. The ends were cut back, 8 bases at V and 4 bases at J, with 12 bases in the middle. Germline CDR1 is SGHAT and CDR2 is FQNNGV. CDR3 DNA sequence: TGTGCCAGCGCCCCGACAATTTACAATGAGCAGTTCTTC. It is translated as CASAPTIYNEQFF.

Comments on this clonotype: A much larger clone differs from this one at a single base, so this may be a read error. The rearrangement uses TRBV7-9 and TRBJ2-7; 10 nucleotides line up with TRBD1. Germline CDR1 is SEHNR and CDR2 is FQNEAQ (reference sequence). There are 14 residues in the CDR3. The CDR3 loop is CVSSLIGTGDEQYF. CDR3 coding DNA: TGTGTCAGCAGCCTCATAGGGACAGGGGATGAGCAGTACTTC.

This clonotype occurred a few times. This rearrangement joins TRBV4-2 to TRBJ2-3; 11 bases line up with TRBD1. V lost 4 bases, J lost 5 bases, and 5 bases stayed unmatched. CDR1 and CDR2 (germline): LGHNA, YNFKEQ. The CDR3 totals 15 residues. The CDR3 DNA follows: TGTGCCAGCAGCCGAAGCGGGACAGGGGGAGATACGCAGTATTTT. It is translated as CASSRSGTGGDTQYF.

This clonotype was counted at least ten times. The chain has TRBV7-9 and TRBJ1-6; 7 positions agree with TRBD1. V lost 4 bases, J lost 9 bases, and 9 bases stayed unmatched. Germline V gives CDR1 SEHNR, CDR2 FQNEAQ (reference sequence). The CDR3 totals 15 residues. CDR3 protein: CASSSGGTASSPLHF. The CDR3 bases are TGTGCCAGCAGCTCTGGCGGGACAGCAAGTTCACCCCTCCACTTT.

The V call is TRBV28, the J call TRBJ2-3; 10 bases are shared with TRBD2. Trimming took 6 bases from V and 2 from J; bases not matched to a gene: 8. The germline V gene encodes CDR1 MDHEN and CDR2 SYDVKM. This CDR3 has 16 amino acids. CDR3 nucleotide sequence: TGTGCCAGCAGCCCCAACCTAGCGGGAGACACAGATACGCAGTATTTT. This encodes CASSPNLAGDTDTQYF.

This CDR3 is CSATGSGEGSYGYTF. CDR3 in DNA: TGCAGTGCTACAGGCTCCGGGGAGGGAAGCTATGGCTACACCTTC. The chain is built from TRBV20-1 and TRBJ1-2; unclear D gene. CDR1 DFQATT and CDR2 SNEGSKA come from the germline V gene (reference sequence). This CDR3 is built from 15 residues. V lost 4 bases to trimming and J lost 4 bases, with 19 bases between them.